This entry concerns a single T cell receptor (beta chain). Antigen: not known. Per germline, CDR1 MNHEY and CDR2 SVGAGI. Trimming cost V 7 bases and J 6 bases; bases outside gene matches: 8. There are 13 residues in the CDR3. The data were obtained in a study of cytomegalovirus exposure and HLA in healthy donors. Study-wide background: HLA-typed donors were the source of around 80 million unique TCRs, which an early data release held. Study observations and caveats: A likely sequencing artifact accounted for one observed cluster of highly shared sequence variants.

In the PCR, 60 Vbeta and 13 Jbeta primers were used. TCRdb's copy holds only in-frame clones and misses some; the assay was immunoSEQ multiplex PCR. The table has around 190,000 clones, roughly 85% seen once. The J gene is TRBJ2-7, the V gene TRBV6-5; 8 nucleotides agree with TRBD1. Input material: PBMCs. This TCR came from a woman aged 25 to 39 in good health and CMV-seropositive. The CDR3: CASTDLTGGEQYF. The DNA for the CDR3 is TGTGCCAGCACCGACTTAACAGGGGGCGAGCAGTACTTC.